This T cell receptor (beta chain) was sequenced during a study of T-cell memory formation after mild COVID-19. Overall study findings and caveats: Contracting clones, day 15 to 85, had balanced CD4/CD8, and later expanders favored CD4+. Researchers found some responding clones in pre-infection memory, a sign that cross-reactive memory joined. Nothing confirmed that second-wave clones peaking on day 37 were specific for SARS-CoV-2.

The CDR3 has 14 residues. CDR1 SQVTM and CDR2 ANQGSEA come from the germline V gene. Trimming took 4 bases from V and 0 from J, leaving 11 bases between them. Constant-segment primers and 5'RACE yielded cDNA libraries for TCR alpha and TCR beta, each carrying sample barcodes and UMIs. MiXCR was run by TCRdb on the 5' RACE reads, yielding one entry per CDR3 protein. Here the sample spans about 55,000 distinct CDR3 sequences, about 27% being singletons. A remark on this clonotype: The antigen remains undetermined.

The sample consisted of PBMCs or a T cell subset sorted from them (not recorded which). The V and J genes are TRBV29-1 and TRBJ2-3, with D uncertain. The origin of this receptor is a young man who had mild COVID-19 (a few samples of this study predate the infection). Cell type and time point are not known. CDR3 loop: CSVVGGASTDTQYF. CDR3 in DNA: TGCAGCGTTGTAGGCGGAGCTAGCACAGATACGCAGTATTTT.